The 4 T cell receptor beta chains in this list originate from one sample, sequenced in a study of glioma-infiltrating T cells. Using RNA template, CDR3s of TCR alpha and beta were amplified with iRepertoire arm-PCR. From the multiplex PCR reads, TCRdb called clonotypes with MiXCR, one entry per CDR3 protein. Of about 410,000 distinct CDR3 sequences listed, roughly 41% were seen once; the top ten hold 9.5% to 15%. The source material was glioma tissue, nonneoplastic brain tissue, or PBMCs (not recorded which). These receptor sequences come from a human donor with low-grade glioma or glioblastoma, undergoing nonglioma brain surgery, or in good health (not recorded which).

The gene calls are TRBV19 and TRBJ1-5, with D maybe TRBD1 (5 bases). Trimming took 6 bases from V and 3 from J, leaving 18 bases between them. The CDR3 spans 16 residues. CDR1 LNHDA and CDR2 SQIVND come from the germline V gene (reference sequence). In DNA form, the CDR3 reads TGTGCCAGTAGGGTGGGGCAGGGTTTCGTCAATCAGCCCCAGCATTTT. Amino acids: CASRVGQGFVNQPQHF.

About this clonotype itself: Given a much more abundant clone one base away, this may be a read error. The V gene is TRBV6-2 or TRBV6-3, the J gene TRBJ2-1; 13 positions match TRBD2. Trimming removed 6 bases from V and 9 bases from J; junction bases left unmatched: 8. The CDR3 is made up of 15 amino acids. Germline CDR1 reads MNHEY; CDR2 reads SVGEGT. For the CDR3, the DNA is TGTGCCAGCAGCATTGGACTAGCGGGAGCGAGTGAGCAGTTCTTC. It specifies CASSIGLAGASEQFF.

As regards this clonotype: Possible read error: a much larger clone is one base away. The rearrangement joins TRBV7-2 to TRBJ2-3, with 11 bases lining up with TRBD2. Germline-derived CDR1 and CDR2 are SGHTA and FQGNSA. CDR3 length equals 16 residues. Trimming cost V 0 bases and J 4 bases; bases outside gene matches: 3. The CDR3 protein is CASSLALAGGADTQYF. The CDR3 DNA sequence: TGTGCCAGCAGCTTAGCCTTAGCGGGAGGGGCAGATACGCAGTATTTT.

The chain recombines TRBV4-1 with TRBJ2-3, with TRBD2 as a possible D gene (5 bases). The CDR3 loop spans 16 amino acids. The V gene lost 0 bases and the J gene lost 6 bases, with 16 bases spanning the gap. Germline loops: CDR1 MGHRA, CDR2 YSYEKL. The CDR3: CASSQDDQPGMDTQYF. CDR3 in DNA: TGCGCCAGCAGCCAAGATGACCAGCCGGGGATGGATACGCAGTATTTT.